This T cell receptor beta chain was captured in a study of technical replicates of blood from several donors. The CDR3 sequence is 12 residues long. J gave up 5 bases and V 6 bases, and 3 bases lay outside the gene matches. Per the germline V gene, CDR1 is MNHEY and CDR2 is SMNVEV (reference sequence). Assay: immunoSEQ multiplex PCR; the TCRdb copy retains only in-frame clones and omits some. The sample contains some 94,000 clones, about 95% of which appear only once. The sequenced material came from T cells isolated from PBMCs. The receptor's source is a human donor in good health. The V gene is TRBV27, the J gene TRBJ2-7, with 8 bases fitting TRBD1. The CDR3 DNA sequence: TGTGCCAGCAGGGACAGGGCCAACGAGCAGTACTTC. Protein: CASRDRANEQYF.